This section outlines one TCR beta chain sequence together with its context. The antigen remains unidentified. The CD4+ fraction was divided into a CD45RA+ naive subset and a CD45RA-negative memory subset. Sorted-subset replicate PCR reactions were performed with approximately 200 ng DNA, corresponding to 25,000 to 35,000 T cell genomes. Sequencing was performed with immunoSEQ multiplex PCR; in TCRdb, only in-frame clones are kept and a portion is missing. The sample lists approximately 2.4 million clones, approximately 94% occurring once. The sample originates from a study of shared clonotypes between healthy human individuals. Study-level results: Despite large depth, sorted-subset datasets appeared incompletely sequenced. Non-shared clonotypes displayed generation probabilities falling below those of clonotypes present in all four donors.

The source material was naive CD4+ T cells sorted from blood. Specified subset: CD45RA+ positively selected. This sequence originates from a man younger than 35 in good health.

CDR3 protein: CASSQVSWVSNTGELFF. The DNA of the CDR3 is TGCGCCAGCAGCCAAGTATCGTGGGTCTCGAACACCGGGGAGCTGTTTTTT. The chain joins TRBV4-3 to TRBJ2-2; D is unclear. Germline lookup yields CDR1 LGHNA and CDR2 YSLEER. The V gene lost 1 base and the J gene lost 0 bases, with 12 bases spanning the gap. This CDR3 is 17 amino acids long.